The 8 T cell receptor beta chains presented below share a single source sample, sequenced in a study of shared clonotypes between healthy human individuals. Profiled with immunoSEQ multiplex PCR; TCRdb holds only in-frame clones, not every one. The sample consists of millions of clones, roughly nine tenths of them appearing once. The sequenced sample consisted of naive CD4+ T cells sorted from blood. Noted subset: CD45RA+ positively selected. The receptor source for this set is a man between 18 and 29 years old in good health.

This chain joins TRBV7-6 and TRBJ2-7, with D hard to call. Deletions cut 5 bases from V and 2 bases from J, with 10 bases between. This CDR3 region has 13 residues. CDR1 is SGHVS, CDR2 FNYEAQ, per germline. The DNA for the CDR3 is TGTGCCAGCAGCAGTGACGGGCCCTACGAGCAGTACTTC. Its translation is CASSSDGPYEQYF.

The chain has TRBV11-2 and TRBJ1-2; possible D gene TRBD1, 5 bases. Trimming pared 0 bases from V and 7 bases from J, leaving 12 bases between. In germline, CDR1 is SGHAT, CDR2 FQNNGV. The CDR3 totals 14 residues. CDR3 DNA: TGTGCCAGCAGCTTAGAGGGGGGTTCTTCTGGCTACACCTTC. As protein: CASSLEGGSSGYTF.

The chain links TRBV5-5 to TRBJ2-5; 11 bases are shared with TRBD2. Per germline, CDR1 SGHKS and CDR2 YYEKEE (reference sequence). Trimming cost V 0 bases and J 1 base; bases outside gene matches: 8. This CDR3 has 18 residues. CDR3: CASSLAPLAGAFQETQYF. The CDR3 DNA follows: TGTGCCAGCAGCTTGGCCCCACTAGCGGGGGCTTTCCAAGAGACCCAGTACTTC.

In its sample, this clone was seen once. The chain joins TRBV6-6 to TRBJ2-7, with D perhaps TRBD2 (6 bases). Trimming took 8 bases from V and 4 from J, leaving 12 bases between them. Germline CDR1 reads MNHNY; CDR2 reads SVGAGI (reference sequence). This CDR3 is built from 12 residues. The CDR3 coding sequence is TGTGCCAGCGCCCCAGGGAGGTACGAGCAGTACTTC. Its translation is CASAPGRYEQYF.

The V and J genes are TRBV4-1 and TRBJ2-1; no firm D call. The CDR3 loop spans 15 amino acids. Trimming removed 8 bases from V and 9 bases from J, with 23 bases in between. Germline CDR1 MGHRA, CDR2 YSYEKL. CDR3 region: CASVLDPHPFTEQFF. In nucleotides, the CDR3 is TGCGCCAGCGTACTTGACCCGCATCCCTTTACTGAGCAGTTCTTC.

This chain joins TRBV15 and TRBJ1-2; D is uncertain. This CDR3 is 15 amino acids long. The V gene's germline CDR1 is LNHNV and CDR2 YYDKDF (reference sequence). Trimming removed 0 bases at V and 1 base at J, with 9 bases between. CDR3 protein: CATSRDRTVNYGYTF. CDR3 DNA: TGTGCCACCAGCAGAGATCGGACGGTTAACTATGGCTACACCTTC.

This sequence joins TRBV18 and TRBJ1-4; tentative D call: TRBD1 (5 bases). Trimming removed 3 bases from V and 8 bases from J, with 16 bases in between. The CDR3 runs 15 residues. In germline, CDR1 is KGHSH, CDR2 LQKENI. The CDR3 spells CASSPRRGDSEKLFF. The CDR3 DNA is TGTGCCAGCTCACCCCGACGGGGGGATTCAGAAAAACTGTTTTTT.

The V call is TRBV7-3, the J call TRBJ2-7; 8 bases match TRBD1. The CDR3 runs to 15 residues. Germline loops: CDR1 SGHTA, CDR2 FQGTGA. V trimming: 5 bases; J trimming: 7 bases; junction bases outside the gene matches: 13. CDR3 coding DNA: TGTGCCAGCAGCCCAAGCCCGGACAGGGCGGGAGAGCAGTACTTC. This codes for CASSPSPDRAGEQYF.